This T cell receptor beta chain was profiled in a study of shared clonotypes between healthy human individuals. Genomic DNA from each subset was divided evenly over several immunoSEQ plates. Generated by immunoSEQ multiplex PCR, the TCRdb table keeps only in-frame clones and is missing some. The sample yields roughly 2.6 million clones, over 85% seen once. The CDR3 extends over 14 amino acids. Germline lookup yields CDR1 SEHNR and CDR2 FQNEAQ (reference sequence). V dropped 1 base and J dropped 8; count of bases not matched to a gene: 5. As for this clone: Its antigen remains unknown.

Naive CD4+ cells were CD45RA-selected; the remaining cells were memory. Findings and limits, study-wide: Non-shared clonotypes showed lower generation probabilities than clonotypes common to all four donors. Sorted-subset sequencing, rarefaction showed, was incomplete despite large depth.

This clonotype was obtained from a man between 18 and 35 years old in good health. The V and J genes are TRBV7-9 and TRBJ1-2, with 9 bases identical to TRBD1. The sample taken for sequencing was naive CD4+ T cells sorted from blood. Documented subset: CD45RA+ positively selected. The CDR3: CASSLGGQGRGYTF. CDR3 DNA sequence: TGTGCCAGCAGCTTAGGGGGACAGGGACGGGGCTACACCTTC. Full variable domain (outside the CDR3, taken from reference TRBV7-9 and TRBJ1-2): DTGVSQNPRHKITKRGQNVTFRCDPISEHNRLYWYRQTLGQGPEFLTYFQNEAQLEKSRLLSDRFSAERPKGSFSTLEIQRTEQGDSAMYLCASSLGGQGRGYTFGSGTRLTVV.